Included here is one T cell receptor beta chain sequence, with context. What it recognizes is unknown. PCR employed 60 Vbeta and 13 Jbeta primers. Repertoires were generated with immunoSEQ multiplex PCR, while TCRdb's copy carries only in-frame clones and drops some. Among about 200,000 clones listed, around 83% were seen once. The data belong to a study of cytomegalovirus exposure and HLA in healthy donors. Whole-study findings and limits: Later analysis suggested links between common viral pathogens and several top significant clusters. Cytomegalovirus association was assigned to more than 150 TCR beta chains.

Germline V gives CDR1 MNHNS, CDR2 SASEGT. V was pared by 8 bases and J by 8 bases, with 10 bases of the junction left unmatched. The CDR3 runs 13 residues. Sequencing was performed on PBMCs. This clonotype originated in a girl aged 5-17 years in good health and CMV-seronegative. The chain combines TRBV6-1 with TRBJ1-1; 8 nucleotides align to TRBD1. Here the CDR3 DNA reads TGTGCCAGCCAAGTAACGGACAGGGAAGAAGCTTTCTTT. Translating gives CASQVTDREEAFF.